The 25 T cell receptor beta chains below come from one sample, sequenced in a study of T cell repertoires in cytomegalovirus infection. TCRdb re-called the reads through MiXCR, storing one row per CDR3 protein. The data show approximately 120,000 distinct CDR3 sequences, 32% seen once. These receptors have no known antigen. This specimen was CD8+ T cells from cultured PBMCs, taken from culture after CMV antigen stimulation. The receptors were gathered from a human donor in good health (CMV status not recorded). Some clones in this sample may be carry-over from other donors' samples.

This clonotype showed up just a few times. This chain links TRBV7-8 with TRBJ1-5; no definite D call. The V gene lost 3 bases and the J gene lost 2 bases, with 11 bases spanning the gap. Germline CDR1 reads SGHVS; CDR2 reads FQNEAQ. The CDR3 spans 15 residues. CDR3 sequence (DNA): TGTGCCAGCAGCTTTACGGCCGGCGGCAATCAGCCCCAGCATTTT. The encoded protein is CASSFTAGGNQPQHF.

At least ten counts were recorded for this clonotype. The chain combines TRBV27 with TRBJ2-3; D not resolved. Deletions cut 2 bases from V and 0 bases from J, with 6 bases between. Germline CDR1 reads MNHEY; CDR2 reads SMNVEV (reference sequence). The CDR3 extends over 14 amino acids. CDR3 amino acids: CASSLRRSTDTQYF. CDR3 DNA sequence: TGTGCCAGCAGTTTAAGGCGGAGCACAGATACGCAGTATTTT.

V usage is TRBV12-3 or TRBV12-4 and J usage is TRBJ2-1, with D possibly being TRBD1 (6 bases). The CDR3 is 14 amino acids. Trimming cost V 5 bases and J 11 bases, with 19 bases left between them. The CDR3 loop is CASSPGTFGSQQFF. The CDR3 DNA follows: TGTGCCAGCAGTCCCGGGACATTCGGTAGCCAGCAGTTCTTC.

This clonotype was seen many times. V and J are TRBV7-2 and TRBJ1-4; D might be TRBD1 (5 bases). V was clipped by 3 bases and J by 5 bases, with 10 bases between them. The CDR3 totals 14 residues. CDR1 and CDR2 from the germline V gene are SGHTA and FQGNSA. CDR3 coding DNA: TGTGCCAGCAGCTTTGGTGGGGCAAATGAAAAACTGTTTTTT. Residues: CASSFGGANEKLFF.

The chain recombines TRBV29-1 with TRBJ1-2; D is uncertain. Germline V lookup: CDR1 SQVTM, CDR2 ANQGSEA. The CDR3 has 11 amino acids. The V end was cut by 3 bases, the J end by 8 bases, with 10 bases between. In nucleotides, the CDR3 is TGCAGCGTTGAGGTCAGGAAAGGCTACACCTTC. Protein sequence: CSVEVRKGYTF.

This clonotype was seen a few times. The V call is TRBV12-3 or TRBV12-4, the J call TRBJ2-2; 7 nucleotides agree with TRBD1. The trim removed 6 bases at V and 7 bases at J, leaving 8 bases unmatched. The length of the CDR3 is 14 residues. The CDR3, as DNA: TGTGCCAGCAGCCCAACAGGGGCGGGCGGGGAGCTGTTTTTT. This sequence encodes CASSPTGAGGELFF.

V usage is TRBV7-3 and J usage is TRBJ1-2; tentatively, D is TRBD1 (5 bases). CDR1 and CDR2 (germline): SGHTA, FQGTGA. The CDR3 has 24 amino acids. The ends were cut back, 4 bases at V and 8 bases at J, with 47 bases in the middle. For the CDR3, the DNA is TGTGCCAGCAGCTACCGGAGTATACCGGGACTCCCGGGTCCCGAGATTAAAATCGGCTCCGGCTACACCTTC. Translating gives CASSYRSIPGLPGPEIKIGSGYTF. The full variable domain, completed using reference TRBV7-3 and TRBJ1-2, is GAGVSQTPSNKVTEKGKYVELRCDPISGHTALYWYRQSLGQGPEFLIYFQGTGAADDSGLPNDRFFAVRPEGSVSTLKIQRTERGDSAVYLCASSYRSIPGLPGPEIKIGSGYTFGSGTRLTVV.

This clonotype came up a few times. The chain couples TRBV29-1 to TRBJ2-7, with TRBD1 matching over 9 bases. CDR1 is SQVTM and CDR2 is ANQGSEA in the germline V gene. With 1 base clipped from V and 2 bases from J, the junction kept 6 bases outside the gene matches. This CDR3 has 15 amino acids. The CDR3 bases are TGCAGCGTTGAAGGCAGGACAGGGGTTACCTACGAGCAGTACTTC. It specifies CSVEGRTGVTYEQYF.

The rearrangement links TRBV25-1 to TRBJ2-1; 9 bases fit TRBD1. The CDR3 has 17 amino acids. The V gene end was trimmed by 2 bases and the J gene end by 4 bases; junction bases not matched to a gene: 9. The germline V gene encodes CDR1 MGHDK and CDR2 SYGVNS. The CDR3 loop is CASSERVLGQGYNEQFF. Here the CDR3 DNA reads TGTGCCAGCAGTGAAAGGGTCCTGGGACAGGGATACAATGAGCAGTTCTTC.

CDR3 DNA sequence: TGTGCCAGCAGCTTAGAAGGACAGGCGAACCACGAGCAGTACTTC. Encoded protein: CASSLEGQANHEQYF. The chain employs TRBV11-1 and TRBJ2-7, with TRBD1 matching 7 bases. V shed 1 base and J 5 bases; nucleotides not matched to a gene: 8. The CDR3 runs 15 residues. Germline values: CDR1 SGHAT, CDR2 FQDESV (reference sequence).

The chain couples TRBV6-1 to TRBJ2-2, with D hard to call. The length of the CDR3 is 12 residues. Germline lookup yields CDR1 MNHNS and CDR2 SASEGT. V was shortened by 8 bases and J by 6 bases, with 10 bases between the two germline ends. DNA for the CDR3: TGTGCCAGCGGCTATTTGCCCGGGGAGCTGTTTTTT. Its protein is CASGYLPGELFF.

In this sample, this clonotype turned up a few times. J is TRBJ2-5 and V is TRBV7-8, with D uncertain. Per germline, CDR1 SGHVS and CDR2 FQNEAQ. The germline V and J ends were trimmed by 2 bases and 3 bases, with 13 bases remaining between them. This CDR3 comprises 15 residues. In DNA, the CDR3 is TGTGCCAGCAGCTTATATCACGGTACGAAAGAGACCCAGTACTTC. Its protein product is CASSLYHGTKETQYF.

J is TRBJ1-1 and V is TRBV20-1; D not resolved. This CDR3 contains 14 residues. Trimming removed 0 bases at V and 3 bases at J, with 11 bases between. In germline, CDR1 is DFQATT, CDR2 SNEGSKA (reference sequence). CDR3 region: CSARDPGGYTEAFF. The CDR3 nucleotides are TGCAGTGCTAGAGATCCGGGCGGATACACTGAAGCTTTCTTT.

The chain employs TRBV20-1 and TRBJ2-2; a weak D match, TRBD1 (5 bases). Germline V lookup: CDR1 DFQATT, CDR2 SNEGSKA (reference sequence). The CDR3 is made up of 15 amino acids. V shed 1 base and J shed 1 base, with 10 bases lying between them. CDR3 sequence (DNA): TGCAGTGCTAGAGTCCAACAGGTGAACACCGGGGAGCTGTTTTTT. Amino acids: CSARVQQVNTGELFF.

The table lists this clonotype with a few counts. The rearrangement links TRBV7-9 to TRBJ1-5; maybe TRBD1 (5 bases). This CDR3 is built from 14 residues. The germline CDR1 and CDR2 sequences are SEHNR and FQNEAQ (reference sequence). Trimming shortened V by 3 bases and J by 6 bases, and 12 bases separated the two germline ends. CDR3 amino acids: CASSLGGSGQPQHF. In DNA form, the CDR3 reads TGTGCCAGCAGCTTGGGGGGATCAGGTCAGCCCCAGCATTTT.

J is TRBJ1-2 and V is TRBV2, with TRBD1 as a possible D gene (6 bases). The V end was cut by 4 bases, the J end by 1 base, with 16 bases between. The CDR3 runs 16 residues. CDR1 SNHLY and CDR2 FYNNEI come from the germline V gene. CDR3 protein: CASSVGDTTDNYGYTF. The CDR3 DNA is TGTGCCAGCAGTGTAGGGGACACGACGGATAACTATGGCTACACCTTC.

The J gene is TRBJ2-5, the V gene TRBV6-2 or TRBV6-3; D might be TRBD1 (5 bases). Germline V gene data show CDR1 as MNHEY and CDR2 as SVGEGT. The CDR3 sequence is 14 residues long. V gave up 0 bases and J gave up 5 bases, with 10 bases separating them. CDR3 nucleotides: TGTGCCAGCAGTTACTCTTCCAGGGTGGAGACCCAGTACTTC. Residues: CASSYSSRVETQYF.

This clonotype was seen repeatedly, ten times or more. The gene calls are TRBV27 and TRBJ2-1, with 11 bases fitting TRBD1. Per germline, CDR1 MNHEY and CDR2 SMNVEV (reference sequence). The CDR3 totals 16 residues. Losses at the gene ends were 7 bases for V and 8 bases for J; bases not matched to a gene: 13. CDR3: CASTPTGTGGGDEQFF. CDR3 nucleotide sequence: TGTGCCAGCACCCCCACCGGGACAGGGGGTGGGGATGAGCAGTTCTTC.

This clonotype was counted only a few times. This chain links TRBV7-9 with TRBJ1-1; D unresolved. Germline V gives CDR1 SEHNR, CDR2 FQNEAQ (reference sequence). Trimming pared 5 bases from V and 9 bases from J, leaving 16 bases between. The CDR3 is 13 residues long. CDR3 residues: CASSTENFGKAFF. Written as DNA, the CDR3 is TGTGCCAGCAGCACCGAGAACTTCGGAAAAGCTTTCTTT.

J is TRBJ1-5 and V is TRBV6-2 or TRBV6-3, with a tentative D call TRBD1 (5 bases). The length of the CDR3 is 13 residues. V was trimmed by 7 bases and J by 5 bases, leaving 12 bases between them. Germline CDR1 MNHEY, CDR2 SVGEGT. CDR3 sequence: CASTYMGDQPQHF. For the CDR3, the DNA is TGTGCCAGCACCTACATGGGGGATCAGCCCCAGCATTTT.

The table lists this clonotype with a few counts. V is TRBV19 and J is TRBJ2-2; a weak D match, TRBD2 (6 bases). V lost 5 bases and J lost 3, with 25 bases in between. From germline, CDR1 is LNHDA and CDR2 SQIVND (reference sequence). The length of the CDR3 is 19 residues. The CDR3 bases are TGTGCCAGTAGTGACGGACTATTAGATATCACTTATCACACCGGGGAGCTGTTTTTT. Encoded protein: CASSDGLLDITYHTGELFF.

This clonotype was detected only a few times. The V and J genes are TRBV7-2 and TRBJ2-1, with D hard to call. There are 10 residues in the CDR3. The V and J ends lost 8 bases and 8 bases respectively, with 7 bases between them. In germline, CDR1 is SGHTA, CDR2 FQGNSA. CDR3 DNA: TGTGCCAGCGCTGGGTATGAGCAGTTCTTC. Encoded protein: CASAGYEQFF. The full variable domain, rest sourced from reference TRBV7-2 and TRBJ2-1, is GAGVSQSPSNKVTEKGKDVELRCDPISGHTALYWYRQSLGQGLEFLIYFQGNSAPDKSGLPSDRFSAERTGGSVSTLTIQRTQQEDSAVYLCASAGYEQFFGPGTRLTVL.

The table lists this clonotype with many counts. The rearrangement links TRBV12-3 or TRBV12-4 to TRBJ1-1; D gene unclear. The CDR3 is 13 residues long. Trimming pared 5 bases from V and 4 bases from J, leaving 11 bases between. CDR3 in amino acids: CASSPPLGTEAFF. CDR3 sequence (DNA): TGTGCCAGCAGTCCTCCGTTAGGCACTGAAGCTTTCTTT.

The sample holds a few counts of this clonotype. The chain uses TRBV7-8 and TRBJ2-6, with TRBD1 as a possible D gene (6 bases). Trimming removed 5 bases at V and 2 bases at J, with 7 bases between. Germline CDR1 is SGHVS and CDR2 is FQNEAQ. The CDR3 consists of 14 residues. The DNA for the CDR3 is TGTGCCAGCAGCCCAGGGGCTGGGGCCAACGTCCTGACTTTC. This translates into CASSPGAGANVLTF.

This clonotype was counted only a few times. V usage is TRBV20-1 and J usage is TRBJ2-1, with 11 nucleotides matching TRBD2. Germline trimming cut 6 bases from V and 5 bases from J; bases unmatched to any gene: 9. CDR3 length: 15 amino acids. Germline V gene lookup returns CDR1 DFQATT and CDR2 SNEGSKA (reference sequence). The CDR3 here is CSAFPPTSGDNEQFF. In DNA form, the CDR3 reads TGCAGTGCATTTCCCCCGACTAGCGGGGACAATGAGCAGTTCTTC.